Here is one TCR beta chain with its context. The authors' processing: It was from reference gene primer amplification that nucleated cell counts were estimated. Repertoires were generated with immunoSEQ multiplex PCR, while TCRdb's copy carries only in-frame clones and drops some. That table is the source of V, J and clone size, and D and trimming were worked out from the DNA. The table has about 150,000 clones, about 85% seen once; the top ten hold roughly 4%. Individuals in the exposed group had encountered a COVID-19 case within 2 weeks preceding study entry. This record comes from a study of blood T cell repertoires in COVID-19. Study details: From T cells, B-cell-depleted T cells, or PBMCs came the material, which was cDNA or gDNA.

Looked up from germline, CDR1 is LNHDA and CDR2 is SQIVND (reference sequence). Between the trimmed V and J ends, which lost 6 bases and 3 bases, there was a span of 15 bases. This CDR3 region has 14 residues. This chain links TRBV19 with TRBJ2-7; D perhaps matches TRBD1 (6 bases). The sample consisted of PBMCs or T cells enriched from blood (not recorded which). This clonotype was sampled from a woman in her thirties or forties who had been exposed to COVID-19. CDR3 in DNA: TGTGCCAGTAGCTCACAGGGAACCAACTACGAGCAGTACTTC. It yields the protein CASSSQGTNYEQYF. Using reference TRBV19 and TRBJ2-7 for the parts outside the CDR3, the full variable domain is DGGITQSPKYLFRKEGQNVTLSCEQNLNHDAMYWYRQDPGQGLRLIYYSQIVNDFQKGDIAEGYSVSREKKESFPLTVTSAQKNPTAFYLCASSSQGTNYEQYFGPGTRLTVT.